This T cell receptor beta chain was identified in a study of beta chain features in type 1 diabetes. Study overall: Examined across all samples were roughly 110,000,000 sorted cells.

The CDR3 runs 16 residues. Germline loops: CDR1 SGDLS, CDR2 YYNGEE. Trimming cost V 0 bases and J 0 bases, with 11 bases left between them. Sampling consisted of one heparinised blood draw per donor, averaging approximately 120 mL. Purity exceeded 95% in all sorted populations. Isolated RNA was reverse transcribed in full, so expressed TCRB transcripts were sequenced. Assay: immunoSEQ multiplex PCR; the TCRdb copy retains only in-frame clones and omits some. The sample consists of 150,000 to 200,000 clones, 7.5% to 10% of them appearing once. Sequencing was done on a sample of central memory CD4+ T cells from blood. The rearrangement joins TRBV9 to TRBJ2-3, with a tentative D call TRBD1 (5 bases). The TCR originated in a woman younger than 35 in good health. The CDR3 loop reads CASSVGGGPSTDTQYF. The CDR3 DNA reads TGTGCCAGCAGCGTAGGGGGCGGACCTAGCACAGATACGCAGTATTTT.